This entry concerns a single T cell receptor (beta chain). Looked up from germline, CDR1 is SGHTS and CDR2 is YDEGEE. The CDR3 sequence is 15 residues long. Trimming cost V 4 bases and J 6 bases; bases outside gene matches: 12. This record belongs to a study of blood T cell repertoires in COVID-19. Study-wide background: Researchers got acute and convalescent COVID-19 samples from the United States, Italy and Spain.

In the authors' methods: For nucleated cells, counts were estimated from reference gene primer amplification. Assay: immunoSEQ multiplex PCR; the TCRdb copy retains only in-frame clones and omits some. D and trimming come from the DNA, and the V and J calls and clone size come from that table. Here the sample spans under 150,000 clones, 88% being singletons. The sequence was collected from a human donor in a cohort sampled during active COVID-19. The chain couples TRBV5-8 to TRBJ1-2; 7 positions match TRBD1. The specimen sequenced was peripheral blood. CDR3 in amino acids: CASSRILQGIDGYTF. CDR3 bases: TGTGCCAGCAGCAGAATACTACAGGGGATAGATGGCTACACCTTC. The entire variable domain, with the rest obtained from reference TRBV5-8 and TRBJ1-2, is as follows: EAGVTQSPTHLIKTRGQQATLRCSPISGHTSVYWYQQALGLGLQFLLWYDEGEERNRGNFPPRFSGRQFPNYSSELNVNALELEDSALYLCASSRILQGIDGYTFGSGTRLTVV.